This entry features one TCR beta chain sequence. This entry comes from a study of blood T cell repertoires in COVID-19. This table comes from immunoSEQ multiplex PCR, and its TCRdb copy is limited to in-frame clones, with some not included. The profile shows 150,000 to 200,000 clones, roughly 85% of them singletons. This sequence was found in a man in his 60s with acute or convalescent COVID-19. Sequencing was performed on peripheral blood.

DNA of the CDR3: TGTGCCAGCAGCTTAAGGGCAGGGGGATCCCCCTACAATGAGCAGTTCTTC. It yields the protein CASSLRAGGSPYNEQFF. The chain employs TRBV7-2 and TRBJ2-1, with 7 nucleotides matching TRBD1. Germline V gene lookup returns CDR1 SGHTA and CDR2 FQGNSA. CDR3 size: 17 residues. V shed 2 bases and J 2 bases; nucleotides not matched to a gene: 9.